The clone carrying this TCR beta chain has just one count. Its antigen is undetermined. The CDR3 length is 12 residues. Germline V CDR1 and CDR2: SGHTA, FQGNSA. V lost 1 base, J lost 9 bases, and 7 bases lay in between. Then a second PCR, running about 6 to 12 cycles, was carried out with a sample-barcoded 5' primer and a J-beta primer mix. Any given sample supplied a minimum of 3 million CDR3-containing paired-end reads. TCRdb processed the 5' RACE reads anew with MiXCR; each CDR3 protein has one entry. The sample lists about 640,000 distinct CDR3 sequences; approximately 50% were seen once. The entry originates in a study of blood T cells in healthy people across ages. General study findings and limits: Getting older went along with TCR beta diversity per million T cells dropping roughly linearly. Donors of long life had a larger count of naive CD4+ cells and greater diversity than aged donors. The study could not conclusively compare naive and antigen-experienced cells, given its unsorted PBMCs.

The sequenced material came from blood. The chain carries TRBV7-2 and TRBJ1-5; D is undetermined. This clonotype was obtained from a man aged 55 to 70 in good health. The CDR3 spells CASSLGFLPQHF. The CDR3 DNA is TGTGCCAGCAGCTTAGGGTTCCTGCCCCAGCATTTT.